Listed below are T cell receptor beta chains from one sample, sequenced in a study of human T cells and chemical hapten exposure. TCRdb fed the RACE reads into MiXCR, producing one record per CDR3 protein. This table has about 190,000 distinct CDR3 sequences, under 30% appearing once. This sample comprised whole blood, obtained in connection with sensitization to the hapten diphenylcyclopropenone (DPC). The source is a woman in her thirties or forties with alopecia areata. Some clones in this sample may be carry-over from other donors' samples. The CDR3 runs from the conserved cysteine through the conserved F or W.

cdr3_aa	v_call	j_call
CASSPGYNSPLHF	TRBV7-9	TRBJ1-6
CSVGSTERAEQFF	TRBV29-1	TRBJ2-1
CASSQDTTSGKIIYEQFF	TRBV4-2	TRBJ2-1
CASAYGTTARAQYF	TRBV6-2/TRBV6-3	TRBJ2-5
CASSLLTGTYNYEQYF	TRBV5-1	TRBJ2-7
CASSYSGPSTEAFF	TRBV6-5	TRBJ1-1
CASRPELAGGFYEQYF	TRBV27	TRBJ2-7
CASSLTAGLSYEQYF	TRBV14	TRBJ2-7
CASSLTSGKRIQYF	TRBV12-3/TRBV12-4	TRBJ2-4
CASSLGRDYAYEQYF	TRBV7-9	TRBJ2-7
CASSATYWGRTGNEQFF	TRBV7-3	TRBJ2-1
CASSQEVSGRSTGELFF	TRBV4-2	TRBJ2-2
CASSYSRHEQYF	TRBV6-5	TRBJ2-7
CSVEYRQGIYGYTF	TRBV29-1	TRBJ1-2
CASSLTVGKTDTQYF	TRBV28	TRBJ2-3
CASGQGGNQPQHF	TRBV12-5	TRBJ1-5
CASSQTAGGSNTGELFF	TRBV4-2	TRBJ2-2
CSASDRGTYEQYF	TRBV20-1	TRBJ2-7
CSASLPSGGSTDTQYF	TRBV20-1	TRBJ2-3
CASSYEGSGRKDEQFF	TRBV6-2/TRBV6-3	TRBJ2-1
CASSYDPLTEQFF	TRBV2	TRBJ2-1
CATSDIGTGGNEQFF	TRBV24-1	TRBJ2-1
CSVEELAMSSYNEQFF	TRBV29-1	TRBJ2-1
CASSPRTSGNEQFF	TRBV12-3/TRBV12-4	TRBJ2-1
CASSLDWGAGFSF	TRBV7-2	TRBJ1-5
CASSLTGAPTDTQYF	TRBV5-1	TRBJ2-3
CSAYTPLNEQFF	TRBV20-1	TRBJ2-1
CSATNGLTDTQYF	TRBV20-1	TRBJ2-3
CASSFPNDADTQYF	TRBV7-9	TRBJ2-3
CAIKRYREGLEDTQYF	TRBV10-3	TRBJ2-3
CASSYSASWHGYTF	TRBV6-5	TRBJ1-2
CASSPSAQETQYF	TRBV9	TRBJ2-5
CAISERNRAGQETQYF	TRBV10-3	TRBJ2-5
CASSVALAGYNEQFF	TRBV25-1	TRBJ2-1
CASSTGTRETQYF	TRBV6-5	TRBJ2-5
CASSQDVRGASYEQYF	TRBV4-3	TRBJ2-7
CASSPPDRPADTQYF	TRBV18	TRBJ2-3
CSVEGGGFGQPQHF	TRBV29-1	TRBJ1-5
CSVKSLAGSTGELFF	TRBV29-1	TRBJ2-2
CASSLVSGSGTDTQYF	TRBV7-2	TRBJ2-3
CASSLGRLDQPQHF	TRBV7-2	TRBJ1-5
CSAAGVTNEKLFF	TRBV20-1	TRBJ1-4
CASSGHLDSSGNTIYF	TRBV9	TRBJ1-3
CASSLNVQGEAFF	TRBV7-3	TRBJ1-1
CASSLSGTAPHEQYF	TRBV7-2	TRBJ2-7
CSARVLAYEQYF	TRBV20-1	TRBJ2-7
CSVTGTGRSDGYTF	TRBV29-1	TRBJ1-2
CASSQQGVNQPQHF	TRBV27	TRBJ1-5
CASSTTYGYTF	TRBV5-6	TRBJ1-2
CSVGITTNEKLFF	TRBV29-1	TRBJ1-4
CASSRGSSYEQYF	TRBV7-2	TRBJ2-7
CASSPRGLGGWDTQYF	TRBV7-2	TRBJ2-3
CSVEQGLYGYTF	TRBV29-1	TRBJ1-2
CASSLDAVYNEQFF	TRBV5-1	TRBJ2-1
CSARGKSYNEQFF	TRBV20-1	TRBJ2-1